The 18 T cell receptor beta chains below come from one sample, sequenced in a study of T cell responses to AZD1222 COVID-19 vaccine. TCRdb keeps only in-frame clones here, not all; method: immunoSEQ multiplex PCR. The sample lists over 100,000 clones; roughly 87% were seen once. Sequences were derived from peripheral blood, sampled 28 days after the second AZD1222 dose. The receptors derive from an adult who received the AZD1222 COVID-19 vaccine.

The chain combines TRBV7-2 with TRBJ2-1; D is perhaps TRBD1 or TRBD2 (5 bases each). V was pared by 4 bases and J by 5 bases, with 18 bases between. CDR1 SGHTA and CDR2 FQGNSA come from the germline V gene. The CDR3 extends over 16 amino acids. Here the CDR3 DNA reads TGTGCCAGCAGCTCGAGGGGAGCAGGGAGCAACAATGAGCAGTTCTTC. Translation gives CASSSRGAGSNNEQFF.

The chain recombines TRBV9 with TRBJ1-6; 9 nucleotides agree with TRBD1. The CDR3 covers 14 residues. The ends lost 4 bases at V and 15 bases at J; junction bases unmatched: 11. CDR1 and CDR2 from the germline V gene are SGDLS and YYNGEE. CDR3 DNA sequence: TGTGCCAGCAGCCCCGCCGGGACAGGGTATTTCCTCCACTTT. Its protein is CASSPAGTGYFLHF.

The chain carries TRBV9 and TRBJ1-2; D might be TRBD1 (5 bases). CDR1 is SGDLS, CDR2 YYNGEE, per germline. CDR3 size: 15 residues. Deletions cut 0 bases from V and 4 bases from J, with 13 bases between. The CDR3 sequence is CASSVGGTQIYGYTF. The CDR3 coding sequence is TGTGCCAGCAGCGTAGGGGGGACTCAGATCTATGGCTACACCTTC.

The chain combines TRBV7-8 with TRBJ1-2; 11 bases line up with TRBD1. This CDR3 has 15 amino acids. From germline, CDR1 is SGHVS and CDR2 FQNEAQ. The trim removed 5 bases at V and 8 bases at J, leaving 10 bases unmatched. CDR3 in amino acids: CASSPRDRGSGGYTF. The DNA of the CDR3 is TGTGCCAGCAGCCCCCGGGACAGGGGGTCGGGCGGCTACACCTTC.

This chain connects TRBV10-2 to TRBJ2-2; D ambiguous. The V end lost 4 bases, the J end lost 6 bases, and 6 bases lay between the germline ends. This CDR3 contains 12 residues. Germline assignment: CDR1 WSHSY and CDR2 SAAADI. The CDR3 DNA is TGCGCCAGCAGTGTATCGGCCGGGGAGCTGTTTTTT. Translating gives CASSVSAGELFF.

The V call is TRBV10-3, the J call TRBJ1-2; 10 bases are a match to TRBD1. The CDR3 has 15 amino acids. Germline CDR1 is ENHRY and CDR2 is SYGVKD. Trimming at V came to 3 bases and at J to 7 bases, leaving 8 bases not matched to a gene. The CDR3 spells CAISDLGQGNGGYTF. CDR3 nucleotide sequence: TGTGCCATCAGTGACCTGGGACAGGGGAATGGTGGCTACACCTTC.

This chain joins TRBV18 and TRBJ1-4; TRBD1 agrees at 7 bases. The germline gives CDR1 KGHSH, CDR2 LQKENI. J lost 0 bases, V lost 5 bases, and 3 bases had no gene match. This CDR3 has 15 amino acids. Here the CDR3 DNA reads TGTGCCAGCTCATCCCAGGGGGCAACTAATGAAAAACTGTTTTTT. Translating gives CASSSQGATNEKLFF.

The rearrangement joins TRBV7-3 to TRBJ2-5, with 15 nucleotides matching TRBD2. Germline values: CDR1 SGHTA, CDR2 FQGTGA. V lost 5 bases, J lost 2 bases, and 3 bases stayed unmatched. This CDR3 spans 16 amino acids. The CDR3 region is CASSGLAGGSQETQYF. DNA of the CDR3: TGTGCCAGCAGCGGACTAGCGGGGGGGTCACAAGAGACCCAGTACTTC. The variable domain in full, with the rest retrieved from reference TRBV7-3 and TRBJ2-5, is GAGVSQTPSNKVTEKGKYVELRCDPISGHTALYWYRQSLGQGPEFLIYFQGTGAADDSGLPNDRFFAVRPEGSVSTLKIQRTERGDSAVYLCASSGLAGGSQETQYFGPGTRLLVL.

This clone was seen just once. V usage is TRBV3-1 (or the pseudogene TRBV3-2) and J usage is TRBJ1-2, with D unclear. Trimming stripped 2 bases from V and 0 bases from J, with 10 bases between. Germline V gene lookup returns CDR1 LGHDT and CDR2 YNNKEL (reference sequence). This CDR3 is 15 amino acids long. CDR3 amino acids: CASSQMSSTNYGYTF. The CDR3 coding sequence is TGTGCCAGCAGCCAAATGTCTAGCACTAACTATGGCTACACCTTC.

The chain joins TRBV4-3 to TRBJ1-5; D not certain. Germline CDR1 and CDR2: LGHNA and YSLEER. The CDR3 runs to 13 residues. The V end was cut by 0 bases, the J end by 9 bases, with 9 bases between. CDR3 DNA sequence: TGCGCCAGCAGCCAAGATCAACGATGGCCCCAGCATTTT. This codes for CASSQDQRWPQHF.

This clone was observed a few times. The chain couples TRBV19 to TRBJ1-5, with D uncertain. CDR3 length equals 13 residues. Germline lookup yields CDR1 LNHDA and CDR2 SQIVND (reference sequence). V was clipped by 5 bases and J by 5 bases, with 10 bases between them. Here the CDR3 reads CASSEIRDQPQHF. DNA of the CDR3: TGTGCCAGTAGTGAGATCCGGGATCAGCCCCAGCATTTT.

The chain has TRBV3-1 (or the pseudogene TRBV3-2) and TRBJ1-2; TRBD1 might be the D (5 bases). This CDR3 is 15 amino acids long. The V end lost 1 base, the J end lost 6 bases, and 15 bases lay between the germline ends. Germline CDR1 LGHDT, CDR2 YNNKEL (reference sequence). This chain's CDR3 is CASSQGSYRIHGYTF. The CDR3 nucleotides read TGTGCCAGCAGCCAAGGGTCTTACAGGATCCATGGCTACACCTTC.

The V call is TRBV5-5, the J call TRBJ1-2; the D gene is possibly TRBD1 (6 bases). CDR3 length equals 14 residues. Germline V gives CDR1 SGHKS, CDR2 YYEKEE (reference sequence). V lost 7 bases and J 4 bases, leaving 17 bases between the germline ends. This CDR3 is CASGHQTGLYGYTF. The CDR3 DNA sequence: TGTGCCAGCGGCCACCAGACAGGCCTCTATGGCTACACCTTC.

The chain couples TRBV18 to TRBJ1-3, with D tentatively TRBD1 (5 bases). Trimming left V 2 bases short and J 4 bases short, with 12 bases between. Germline values: CDR1 KGHSH, CDR2 LQKENI. This CDR3 contains 15 residues. CDR3 nucleotides: TGTGCCAGCTCACCAGGCGGGGCCGGGGGAAACACCATATATTTT. This encodes CASSPGGAGGNTIYF.

V is TRBV6-5 and J is TRBJ1-4, with 8 nucleotides matching TRBD1. Trimming at V came to 6 bases and at J to 5 bases, leaving 5 bases not matched to a gene. The germline CDR1 and CDR2 sequences are MNHEY and SVGAGI. The CDR3 runs 14 residues. The CDR3: CASRRQGQNEKLFF. CDR3 nucleotides: TGTGCCAGCAGACGACAGGGGCAGAATGAAAAACTGTTTTTT.

The chain has TRBV28 and TRBJ2-7, with TRBD2 matching over 15 bases. With V trimmed by 7 bases and J by 5 bases, 9 bases remained unmatched. Germline V gene sequence: CDR1 MDHEN, CDR2 SYDVKM. This CDR3 spans 16 amino acids. The CDR3 here is CASIQTGLAGGNEQYF. The CDR3, as DNA: TGTGCCAGCATCCAAACTGGACTAGCGGGGGGGAACGAGCAGTACTTC.

CDR3 in amino acids: CASSLVRSEQFF. The CDR3 DNA reads as TGTGCCAGCAGCTTAGTACGCAGTGAGCAGTTCTTC. V and J are TRBV7-8 and TRBJ2-1; no clear D. Germline V gene lookup returns CDR1 SGHVS and CDR2 FQNEAQ. Deletions cut 1 base from V and 9 bases from J, with 7 bases between. The CDR3 is made up of 12 amino acids.

This clone was recorded once. The chain employs TRBV5-1 and TRBJ1-6; D may be TRBD1 (5 bases). Germline V CDR1 and CDR2: SGHRS, YFSETQ. This CDR3 has 15 residues. The V gene lost 1 base and the J gene lost 8 bases, with 13 bases spanning the gap. The CDR3 nucleotides are TGCGCCAGCAGCTTGTTATCGGGGGGAGATTCACCCCTCCACTTT. Its translation: CASSLLSGGDSPLHF.